Following are 14 T cell receptor beta chains from one sample sequenced in a study of blood T cell repertoires in COVID-19. Profiling relied on immunoSEQ multiplex PCR, and the TCRdb table lists in-frame clones only, not all of them. The sample has some 140,000 clones; more than 70% are singletons. Sequencing used PBMCs or T cells enriched from blood (not recorded which). These receptors were collected from a man aged 40-49 years with acute COVID-19.

The J gene is TRBJ1-1, the V gene TRBV18, with 7 bases fitting TRBD1. In germline, CDR1 is KGHSH, CDR2 LQKENI. The junction had 6 bases not matched to a gene; V was cut back by 1 base and J by 4 bases. CDR3 length: 15 amino acids. CDR3 bases: TGTGCCAGCTCACCACGACAGGGCCGTACCACTGAAGCTTTCTTT. Translated: CASSPRQGRTTEAFF.

The CDR3 bases are TGTGCCAGCAGCTTAGTCGGACAGGACCTCAATGGCTACACCTTC. Protein: CASSLVGQDLNGYTF. The rearrangement links TRBV7-2 to TRBJ1-2; TRBD1 matches at 7 bases. The CDR3 sequence is 15 residues long. Germline V gene data show CDR1 as SGHTA and CDR2 as FQGNSA. J gave up 6 bases and V 1 base, and 8 bases lay outside the gene matches.

The chain joins TRBV10-2 to TRBJ1-3; D is unresolved. The CDR3 length is 12 residues. V lost 7 bases and J lost 0, with 4 bases in between. CDR1 and CDR2 from the germline V gene are WSHSY and SAAADI. Here the CDR3 reads CASTGSGNTIYF. The CDR3 coding sequence is TGCGCCAGCACGGGCTCTGGAAACACCATATATTTT.

V usage is TRBV19 and J usage is TRBJ2-7; 9 nucleotides agree with TRBD2. This CDR3 contains 15 residues. V trimming: 4 bases; J trimming: 2 bases; junction bases outside the gene matches: 6. Germline values: CDR1 LNHDA, CDR2 SQIVND (reference sequence). The CDR3 here is CASSRWAGGTYEQYF. CDR3 sequence (DNA): TGTGCCAGTAGTAGGTGGGCGGGGGGGACCTACGAGCAGTACTTC.

This chain joins TRBV3-1 (or the pseudogene TRBV3-2) and TRBJ1-5, with D possibly being TRBD1 (5 bases). CDR1 is LGHDT and CDR2 is YNNKEL in the germline V gene (reference sequence). V was cut by 6 bases and J by 10 bases, with 13 bases left in between. CDR3 length: 12 residues. The CDR3 sequence is CASRQVTNPQHF. CDR3 nucleotides: TGTGCCAGCAGACAGGTCACTAACCCCCAGCATTTT.

A single count supports this clone. The chain has TRBV12-5 and TRBJ2-2; the D gene is possibly TRBD2 (6 bases). This CDR3 is 17 amino acids long. Germline CDR1 LGHNT, CDR2 FRNRAP. Trimming left V 3 bases short and J 0 bases short, with 14 bases between. The CDR3 protein is CASGFDFGGTNTGELFF. The CDR3 coding sequence is TGTGCTAGTGGTTTTGATTTTGGGGGGACGAACACCGGGGAGCTGTTTTTT.

V gene TRBV5-1 combines with J gene TRBJ2-7; TRBD1 matches 10 bases. The CDR3 is 15 amino acids. The V gene's germline CDR1 is SGHRS and CDR2 YFSETQ. The J segment lost 3 bases and the V segment lost 0 bases, leaving 3 bases of the junction unmatched. CDR3 coding DNA: TGCGCCAGCAGCTTGGCCGGGGACAGGGGCTACGAGCAGTACTTC. It encodes CASSLAGDRGYEQYF.

V usage is TRBV28 and J usage is TRBJ2-1; maybe TRBD2 (5 bases). Per germline, CDR1 MDHEN and CDR2 SYDVKM. The CDR3 has 14 amino acids. Trimming pared 5 bases from V and 6 bases from J, leaving 14 bases between. The CDR3 spells CASSPPGDFNEQFF. The CDR3, as DNA: TGTGCCAGCAGTCCCCCCGGGGATTTCAATGAGCAGTTCTTC.

The chain employs TRBV7-2 and TRBJ2-7, with 10 nucleotides matching TRBD1. The CDR3 contains 16 residues. With 2 bases clipped from V and 6 bases from J, the junction kept 10 bases outside the gene matches. CDR1 SGHTA and CDR2 FQGNSA come from the germline V gene. The CDR3 DNA reads TGTGCCAGCAGCTTAATAACCGGGACAGGGGACACCGAGCAGTACTTC. Its protein product is CASSLITGTGDTEQYF.

This clone occurred once. The chain uses TRBV7-2 and TRBJ1-1; TRBD1 is a possible D gene (6 bases). The CDR3 extends over 13 amino acids. The germline V and J ends were trimmed by 0 bases and 9 bases, with 11 bases remaining between them. Germline-derived CDR1 and CDR2 are SGHTA and FQGNSA. The CDR3 DNA reads as TGTGCCAGCAGCTTAGCCGGCACAGGGAAAGCTTTCTTT. Translated, it gives CASSLAGTGKAFF. The full variable domain, with the rest looked up from reference TRBV7-2 and TRBJ1-1, is GAGVSQSPSNKVTEKGKDVELRCDPISGHTALYWYRQSLGQGLEFLIYFQGNSAPDKSGLPSDRFSAERTGGSVSTLTIQRTQQEDSAVYLCASSLAGTGKAFFGQGTRLTVV.

This clone was picked up a small number of times. The chain is built from TRBV6-2 or TRBV6-3 and TRBJ2-2; 10 bases are shared with TRBD2. The CDR3 has 15 residues. Losses at the gene ends were 5 bases for V and 3 bases for J; bases not matched to a gene: 3. The germline V gene encodes CDR1 MNHEY and CDR2 SVGEGT. CDR3 DNA sequence: TGTGCCAGCAGTAGCGGGAGGGCCGACACCGGGGAGCTGTTTTTT. Its protein product is CASSSGRADTGELFF.

The chain has TRBV24-1 and TRBJ1-5, with 8 bases matching TRBD1. Trimming cost V 5 bases and J 6 bases; bases outside gene matches: 14. The CDR3 length is 17 residues. The germline gives CDR1 KGHDR, CDR2 SFDVKD. The CDR3 sequence: CATSAAPTGVVTQPQHF. CDR3 DNA: TGTGCCACCAGTGCCGCTCCGACAGGGGTCGTTACTCAGCCCCAGCATTTT.

The rearrangement uses TRBV5-1 and TRBJ2-1, with 10 bases aligning to TRBD2. CDR3 size: 16 residues. CDR1 is SGHRS and CDR2 is YFSETQ in the germline V gene. Trimming cost V 3 bases and J 2 bases; bases outside gene matches: 5. This CDR3 reads CASSWMTSGPYNEQFF. DNA for the CDR3: TGCGCCAGCAGCTGGATGACTAGCGGGCCCTACAATGAGCAGTTCTTC.

This chain uses TRBV18 with TRBJ1-1, with TRBD1 matching 9 bases. CDR1 and CDR2 from the germline V gene are KGHSH and LQKENI. The V segment lost 4 bases and the J segment 5 bases; nucleotides outside the gene matches: 5. The CDR3 has 14 amino acids. Here the CDR3 DNA reads TGTGCCAGCTCACTGCACAGGGGGCAAACTGAAGCTTTCTTT. This encodes CASSLHRGQTEAFF.